These T cell receptor beta chains were read from a single sample in a study of T cell responses to AZD1222 COVID-19 vaccine. Profiling relied on immunoSEQ multiplex PCR, and the TCRdb table lists in-frame clones only, not all of them. The sample includes roughly 130,000 clones, about 86% seen only once; the top ten take 12%. The source was peripheral blood, collected on day 0 of AZD1222 vaccination. The receptors here all came from an adult in good health. The CDR3 runs from the conserved cysteine through the conserved F or W. D genes are given only for firm matches.

len | d_gene | v_gene | CDR3aa
17 | TRBD2 | TRBV12-5 | CASGTFRSGGLYNEQFF
15 | TRBD2 | TRBV5-4 | CASGLAGNSYNEQFF
14 | NA | TRBV28 | CASLDGATNEKLFF
14 | TRBD1 | TRBV5-4 | CASSGGQGSYEQYF
15 | NA | TRBV6-2/TRBV6-3 | CASSPVGRMTDTQYF
15 | TRBD2 | TRBV7-2 | CASSLLAGGTDTQYF
14 | TRBD1 | TRBV30 | CAWNSGGVYYGYTF
18 | TRBD2 | TRBV9 | CASSVGPPLAGEYNEQFF
13 | NA | TRBV7-8 | CASSTRTGYEQYF
15 | NA | TRBV6-5 | CASVALGYSVAEAFF
14 | TRBD1 | TRBV7-2 | CASSFDRGRWEQYF
14 | NA | TRBV18 | CASSPGGRNYEQYF
14 | TRBD1 | TRBV10-3 | CAISERGQGQPQHF
13 | TRBD2 | TRBV29-1 | CSAVRGSTGELFF
13 | NA | TRBV5-1 | CASSPLTLGGYTF
15 | NA | TRBV5-1 | CASSLTPTSTDTQYF
15 | TRBD1 | TRBV9 | CASGGGAGLNYGYTF
11 | NA | TRBV2 | CASSTAYGYTF
16 | TRBD2 | TRBV7-2 | CASSLTSGRANNEQFF
13 | NA | TRBV10-3 | CAISEESGSPLHF
21 | NA | TRBV9 | CASSSLRGRSRAEFLSYQAFF
15 | TRBD1 | TRBV15 | CATSSGTVRLYGYTF
12 | NA | TRBV4-1 | CASSQVPGSGIF
14 | NA | TRBV2 | CASSLGFPRTEAFF
15 | TRBD2 | TRBV2 | CASSESMGGAQTQYF
15 | TRBD1 | TRBV5-4 | CASSLSDRGDEKLFF
16 | TRBD2 | TRBV5-1 | CASSLAGASGIDEQFF
13 | NA | TRBV11-1 | CASTTGPKETQYF
14 | TRBD1 | TRBV10-3 | CAISRRDRGETQYF
15 | TRBD1 | TRBV20-1 | CSASKQGARGYTQYF
14 | TRBD1 | TRBV19 | CASRGTGRNQPQHF
13 | TRBD1 | TRBV5-6 | CASSRQGYTEAFF
16 | TRBD1 | TRBV28 | CASSPPGGQGYNEQFF
14 | TRBD1 | TRBV3-1/TRBV3-2 | CASSQERQGHEQYF
13 | NA | TRBV6-4 | CASSADRSTEAFF
14 | NA | TRBV6-1 | CASSDVRINYGYTF
11 | NA | TRBV5-8 | CASSLSVSQHF
13 | NA | TRBV24-1 | CATSARSNQPQHF
14 | NA | TRBV14 | CASSHGLNNNEQFF
16 | TRBD2 | TRBV5-5 | CASSLALAGGQETQYF
17 | NA | TRBV5-5 | CASSLDLAGLSYNEQFF
12 | NA | TRBV27 | CASREYGAEAFF
14 | NA | TRBV5-4 | CASSRDSGPYEQYF
13 | TRBD1 | TRBV29-1 | CSVDPDRGNGYTF
13 | NA | TRBV12-3/TRBV12-4 | CASIRETQETQYF